This T cell receptor (beta chain) was retrieved from a study of control samples from healthy donors and cancer patients. Sequencing used immunoSEQ multiplex PCR; TCRdb keeps in-frame clones, though not all of them. The table has 85,000 to 100,000 clones, roughly 82% seen once. Germline V gene data show CDR1 as MDHEN and CDR2 as SYDVKM. Trimming pared 3 bases from V and 0 bases from J, leaving 21 bases between. The CDR3 contains 20 residues. This clone was seen more than once but under ten times. Sequenced material: blood. This receptor was taken from a man between 60 and 75 years old in good health. The V and J genes are TRBV28 and TRBJ2-6; possible D gene TRBD1, 5 bases. The CDR3 sequence: CASSFKVATGVSSGANVLTF. CDR3 nucleotide sequence: TGTGCCAGCAGTTTTAAAGTAGCAACAGGCGTGAGCTCTGGGGCCAACGTCCTGACTTTC.